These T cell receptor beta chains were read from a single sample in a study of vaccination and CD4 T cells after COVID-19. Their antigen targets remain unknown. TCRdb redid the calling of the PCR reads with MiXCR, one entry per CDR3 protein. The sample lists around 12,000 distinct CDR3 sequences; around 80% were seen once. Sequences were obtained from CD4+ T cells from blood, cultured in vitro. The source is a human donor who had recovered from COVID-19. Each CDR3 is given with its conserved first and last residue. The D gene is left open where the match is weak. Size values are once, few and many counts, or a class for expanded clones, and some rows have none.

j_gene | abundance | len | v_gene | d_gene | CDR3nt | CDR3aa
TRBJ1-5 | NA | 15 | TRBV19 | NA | TGTGCCAGTAGTCCCCGAGCAGGGCTGATCCAGCCCCAGCATTTT | CASSPRAGLIQPQHF
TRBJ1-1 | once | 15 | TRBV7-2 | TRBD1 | TGTGCCAGCAGCCAGGCGGGAGGGACAGGGGGCAAAGCTTTCTTT | CASSQAGGTGGKAFF
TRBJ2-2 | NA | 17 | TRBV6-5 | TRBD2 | TGTGCCAGCAGTTACGGGACTAGCGGGATCTCCACCGGGGAGCTGTTTTTT | CASSYGTSGISTGELFF
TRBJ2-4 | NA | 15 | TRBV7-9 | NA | TGTGCCAGCAGCTTAGCCCGGGCAGGCAAAAACATTCAGTACTTC | CASSLARAGKNIQYF
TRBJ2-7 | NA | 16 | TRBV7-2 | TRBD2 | TGTGCCAGCAGCTTTTTGGCTAGCGGGCCCTCCTACGAGCAGTACTTC | CASSFLASGPSYEQYF
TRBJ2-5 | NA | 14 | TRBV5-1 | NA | TGCGCCAGCATCCCCAGCGCGGGACCGAAGACCCAGTACTTC | CASIPSAGPKTQYF
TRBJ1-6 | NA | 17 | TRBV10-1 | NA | TGCGCCAGCAGAAAATGGGACGTAAGCTCCTATAATTCACCCCTCCACTTT | CASRKWDVSSYNSPLHF
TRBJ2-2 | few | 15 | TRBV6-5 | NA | TGTGCCAGCAGTTACGGAGACCGGTCGACCGGGGAGCTGTTTTTT | CASSYGDRSTGELFF
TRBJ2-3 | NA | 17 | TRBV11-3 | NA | TGTGCCAGCAGCTCCCTCCCCGGAGGGCCTAGCACAGATACGCAGTATTTT | CASSSLPGGPSTDTQYF
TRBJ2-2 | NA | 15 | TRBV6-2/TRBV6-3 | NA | TGTGCCAGTAGGGCTTGGCGGCTGAACACCGGGGAGCTGTTTTTT | CASRAWRLNTGELFF
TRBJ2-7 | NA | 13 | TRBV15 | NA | TGTGCCACCAGCAGAGATCAAGGCTTCGAGCAGTACTTC | CATSRDQGFEQYF
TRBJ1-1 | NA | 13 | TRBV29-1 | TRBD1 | TGCAGCGTGGAAGACAGGGTGGGCACTGAAGCTTTCTTT | CSVEDRVGTEAFF
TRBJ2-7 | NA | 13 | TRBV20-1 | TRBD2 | TGCAGTGCTAGCGGCGGGAGCTCCTACGAGCAGTACTTC | CSASGGSSYEQYF
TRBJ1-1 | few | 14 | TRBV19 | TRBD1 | TGTGCCAGTAGTATTACGGGACAGGGTAGTCGAGCTTTCTTT | CASSITGQGSRAFF
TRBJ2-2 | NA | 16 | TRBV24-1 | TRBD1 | TGTGCCACAAACGACCCCAGGACAGGGGCGACCGGGGAGCTGTTTTTT | CATNDPRTGATGELFF
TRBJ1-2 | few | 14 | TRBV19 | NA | TGTGCCCCCACAAGGGAGGGCCCATTTCAAGGCTACACCTTC | CAPTREGPFQGYTF
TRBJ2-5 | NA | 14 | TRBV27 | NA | TGTGCCAGCAGTTTTTTGGGTCGCGCGGAGACCCAGTACTTC | CASSFLGRAETQYF
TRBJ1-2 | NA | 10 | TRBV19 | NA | TGTGCCAGTAAGTTAAATGGCTACACCTTC | CASKLNGYTF
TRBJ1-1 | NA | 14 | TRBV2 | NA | TGTGCCAGCACTTTAGATCTTTTGAACACTGAAGCTTTCTTT | CASTLDLLNTEAFF
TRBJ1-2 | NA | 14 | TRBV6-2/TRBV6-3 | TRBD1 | TGTGCCAGCAGGGGACAGGGGGCTCCCTATGGCTACACCTTC | CASRGQGAPYGYTF
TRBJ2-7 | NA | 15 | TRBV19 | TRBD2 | TGTGCCAGTACCGACATAGCGGGAGGGGGTTACGAGCAGTACTTC | CASTDIAGGGYEQYF
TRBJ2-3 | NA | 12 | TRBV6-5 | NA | TGTGCCAGCAGTTACGGGCCAGATACGCAGTATTTT | CASSYGPDTQYF
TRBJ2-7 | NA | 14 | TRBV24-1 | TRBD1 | TGTGCCACCGCAATGACGGACAGGGCTTACGAGCAGTACTTC | CATAMTDRAYEQYF
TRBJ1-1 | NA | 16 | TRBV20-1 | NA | TGCAGTGCTAGAGATTTGAGCAGAGGGGTCGCTCCTGAAGCTTTCTTT | CSARDLSRGVAPEAFF
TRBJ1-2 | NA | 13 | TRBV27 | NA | TGTGCCAGCATGCGACAGGCAGGCTATGGCTACACCTTC | CASMRQAGYGYTF
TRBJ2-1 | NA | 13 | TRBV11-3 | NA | TGTGCCAGCAGCTTAGGACTAATGAATGAGCAGTTCTTC | CASSLGLMNEQFF
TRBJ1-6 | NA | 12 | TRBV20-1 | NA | TGCAGTGCTAGTTCCCAGGCTTCACCCCTCCACTTT | CSASSQASPLHF
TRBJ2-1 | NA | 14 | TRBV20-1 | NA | TGCAGTGCTGGGAGGGGCCAAGGGGGAGAGAGACAGTTCTTC | CSAGRGQGGERQFF